Each of the 27 T cell receptor beta chains below was sequenced from the same sample in a study of cytomegalovirus exposure and HLA in healthy donors. The PCR was carried out with 60 Vbeta primers and 13 Jbeta primers. The data were produced by immunoSEQ multiplex PCR, yet TCRdb's version contains in-frame clones alone and is incomplete. The sample lists approximately 100,000 clones, 77% seen once, with 4.9% in the top ten. The sequenced material came from PBMCs. These receptors all stem from a woman aged 40-49 years in good health and CMV-seronegative.

The V and J genes are TRBV4-2 and TRBJ1-1; a weak D match, TRBD1 (5 bases). Trimming removed 2 bases from V and 3 bases from J, with 13 bases in between. This CDR3 region has 15 residues. Germline CDR1 LGHNA, CDR2 YNFKEQ. This CDR3 is CASSQPGRGDTEAFF. The CDR3 DNA is TGTGCCAGCAGCCAACCGGGACGGGGGGACACTGAAGCTTTCTTT.

This clone was seen just once. This chain joins TRBV12-5 and TRBJ2-3, with TRBD1 matching over 8 bases. The CDR3 is 15 amino acids. Unmatched junction bases numbered 7, after V lost 6 bases and J lost 2 bases. CDR1 and CDR2 from the germline V gene are LGHNT and FRNRAP. The CDR3 nucleotides read TGTGCTAGTGGGACAGGGGAGACCAACACAGATACGCAGTATTTT. Translating gives CASGTGETNTDTQYF.

This clone showed up just once. This chain uses TRBV7-3 with TRBJ1-1, with a weak D call TRBD1 (5 bases). CDR3 length: 14 amino acids. The germline CDR1 and CDR2 sequences are SGHTA and FQGTGA. The V and J ends lost 1 base and 6 bases respectively, with 12 bases between them. CDR3 amino acids: CASSLSPGLSEAFF. Here the CDR3 DNA reads TGTGCCAGCAGCTTAAGTCCAGGGCTCTCTGAAGCTTTCTTT.

The V call is TRBV7-2, the J call TRBJ2-2, with D possibly being TRBD1 (6 bases). Germline-derived CDR1 and CDR2 are SGHTA and FQGNSA. The CDR3 covers 13 residues. The germline V and J ends were trimmed by 5 bases and 7 bases, with 11 bases remaining between them. The CDR3 loop reads CASSPQGYGELFF. The CDR3 DNA follows: TGTGCCAGCAGCCCACAGGGTTACGGGGAGCTGTTTTTT.

The gene calls are TRBV7-8 and TRBJ1-4; no firm D call. V gave up 1 base and J gave up 4 bases, with 16 bases separating them. The CDR3 spans 17 residues. In germline, CDR1 is SGHVS, CDR2 FQNEAQ. This CDR3 is CASSLVGGVGSNEKLFF. The CDR3 coding sequence is TGTGCCAGCAGCTTAGTGGGTGGTGTGGGGAGTAATGAAAAACTGTTTTTT. Together with reference TRBV7-8 and TRBJ1-4, the CDR3 gives the full variable domain: GAGVSQSPRYKVAKRGQDVALRCDPISGHVSLFWYQQALGQGPEFLTYFQNEAQLDKSGLPSDRFFAERPEGSVSTLKIQRTQQEDSAVYLCASSLVGGVGSNEKLFFGSGTQLSVL.

V usage is TRBV5-1 and J usage is TRBJ2-1, with a possible D match to TRBD2 (7 bases). V lost 0 bases and J lost 5, with 30 bases in between. The CDR3 contains 21 residues. Germline V gives CDR1 SGHRS, CDR2 YFSETQ. Written as DNA, the CDR3 is TGCGCCAGCAGCTTGGCCAGGGCGGGGGCGGCCCAGGTCCGAGGAAACAATGAGCAGTTCTTC. Translating it yields CASSLARAGAAQVRGNNEQFF. Full variable domain (outside the CDR3, taken from reference TRBV5-1 and TRBJ2-1): KAGVTQTPRYLIKTRGQQVTLSCSPISGHRSVSWYQQTPGQGLQFLFEYFSETQRNKGNFPGRFSGRQFSNSRSEMNVSTLELGDSALYLCASSLARAGAAQVRGNNEQFFGPGTRLTVL.

This rearrangement joins TRBV6-5 to TRBJ2-7, with TRBD1 matching over 8 bases. With 5 bases clipped from V and 3 bases from J, the junction kept 6 bases outside the gene matches. The CDR3 is made up of 14 amino acids. Germline-derived CDR1 and CDR2 are MNHEY and SVGAGI. CDR3 DNA sequence: TGTGCCAGCAGTGACCACAGGGGGAGCTACGAGCAGTACTTC. Translated, it gives CASSDHRGSYEQYF.

The rearrangement links TRBV13 to TRBJ2-7, with 7 bases aligning to TRBD1. CDR1 is PRHDT and CDR2 is FYEKMQ in the germline V gene (reference sequence). The junction had 6 bases not matched to a gene; V was cut back by 5 bases and J by 2 bases. The CDR3 is 14 amino acids. CDR3 sequence: CASSPGTATYEQYF. The DNA for the CDR3 is TGTGCCAGCAGCCCGGGGACAGCGACCTACGAGCAGTACTTC. The full variable domain, its missing parts supplied by reference TRBV13 and TRBJ2-7, is AAGVIQSPRHLIKEKRETATLKCYPIPRHDTVYWYQQGPGQDPQFLISFYEKMQSDKGSIPDRFSAQQFSDYHSELNMSSLELGDSALYFCASSPGTATYEQYFGPGTRLTVT.

This chain connects TRBV6-5 to TRBJ1-1; D is perhaps TRBD1 (6 bases). The ends were cut back, 0 bases at V and 8 bases at J, with 13 bases in the middle. The V gene's germline CDR1 is MNHEY and CDR2 SVGAGI. The CDR3 has 14 residues. The CDR3 reads CASSYSQGQSEAFF. The CDR3 coding sequence is TGTGCCAGCAGTTACTCGCAGGGGCAGTCGGAAGCTTTCTTT.

The V call is TRBV19, the J call TRBJ2-2; unclear D gene. Trimming removed 7 bases at V and 2 bases at J, with 11 bases between. The CDR3 covers 14 residues. Germline V CDR1 and CDR2: LNHDA, SQIVND (reference sequence). The CDR3 loop reads CASKRVINTGELFF. CDR3 in DNA: TGTGCCAGTAAGAGAGTAATTAACACCGGGGAGCTGTTTTTT. Using reference TRBV19 and TRBJ2-2 for the parts outside the CDR3, the full variable domain is DGGITQSPKYLFRKEGQNVTLSCEQNLNHDAMYWYRQDPGQGLRLIYYSQIVNDFQKGDIAEGYSVSREKKESFPLTVTSAQKNPTAFYLCASKRVINTGELFFGEGSRLTVL.

The chain carries TRBV9 and TRBJ2-1; 10 positions agree with TRBD1. J lost 9 bases, V lost 0 bases, and 3 bases had no gene match. Germline CDR1 and CDR2: SGDLS and YYNGEE. The CDR3 contains 14 residues. The CDR3 reads CASSVGQGAIEQFF. The DNA of the CDR3 is TGTGCCAGCAGCGTAGGACAGGGGGCAATTGAGCAGTTCTTC.

This clone has a handful of counts. The genes are TRBV5-6 and TRBJ2-5; 9 nucleotides agree with TRBD1. TRBJ2-7 matches the DNA end more closely, so the J call is doubtful. CDR1 and CDR2 (germline): SGHDT, YYEEEE. The CDR3 totals 16 residues. CDR3 in amino acids: CASSLNSGTGIYEQYF. Written as DNA, the CDR3 is TGTGCCAGCAGCTTGAACTCCGGGACAGGGATCTACGAGCAGTACTTC.

The chain uses TRBV4-1 and TRBJ2-7; 11 bases are a match to TRBD2. Germline V CDR1 and CDR2: MGHRA, YSYEKL. The CDR3 sequence is 15 residues long. The V and J ends lost 6 bases and 6 bases, in that order; junction bases with no gene match: 10. For the CDR3, the DNA is TGCGCCAGCAGGCCGAATCCTAGCGGGGGGTCCGAGCAGTACTTC. It translates to CASRPNPSGGSEQYF.

V gene TRBV6-6 combines with J gene TRBJ1-1; the match to TRBD1 covers 7 bases. Germline V gene data show CDR1 as MNHNY and CDR2 as SVGAGI (reference sequence). With V trimmed by 5 bases and J by 4 bases, 1 base remained unmatched. The CDR3 is 12 amino acids. The CDR3 is CASSAGGTEAFF. CDR3 bases: TGTGCCAGCAGTGCAGGGGGCACTGAAGCTTTCTTT.

The chain carries TRBV4-1 and TRBJ1-2; 7 bases match TRBD1. The trim removed 2 bases at V and 4 bases at J, leaving 16 bases unmatched. Germline-derived CDR1 and CDR2 are MGHRA and YSYEKL. CDR3 length: 18 residues. CDR3 amino acids: CASSQQGGQIDLSYGYTF. CDR3 sequence (DNA): TGCGCCAGCAGCCAACAAGGGGGACAGATTGACCTAAGCTATGGCTACACCTTC.

The J gene is TRBJ2-3, the V gene TRBV29-1, with D hard to call. Germline CDR1 reads SQVTM; CDR2 reads ANQGSEA. The CDR3 is 14 amino acids. Trimming left V 7 bases short and J 1 base short, with 15 bases between. CDR3 loop: CSASKPQGTDTQYF. In DNA, the CDR3 is TGCAGCGCGTCAAAGCCCCAAGGCACAGATACGCAGTATTTT.

This clone turned up a few times. One end of the junction varies from germline; a read error may be responsible. The rearrangement joins TRBV7-7 to TRBJ2-2; no definite D call. Germline V gene lookup returns CDR1 SSHAT and CDR2 FNYEAQ (reference sequence). This CDR3 region has 14 residues. CDR3 amino acids: CASSLRGNTGELFF. DNA for the CDR3: TGTGCTAGCAGCTTGAGAGGGAACACCGGGGAGCTGTTTTTT.

CDR3 region: CAGNLPMTGGNTEAFF. The CDR3 DNA is TGTGCCGGCAACCTACCCATGACAGGGGGGAACACTGAAGCTTTCTTT. The chain is built from TRBV2 and TRBJ1-1; TRBD1 matches 9 bases. The V and J ends lost 11 bases and 1 base, in that order; junction bases with no gene match: 14. Germline-derived CDR1 and CDR2 are SNHLY and FYNNEI. CDR3 length: 16 residues.

The chain has TRBV7-6 and TRBJ2-3, with 9 bases matching TRBD2. Germline V gene sequence: CDR1 SGHVS, CDR2 FNYEAQ. CDR3 size: 16 residues. Trimming removed 5 bases from V and 2 bases from J; junction bases left unmatched: 8. The CDR3 coding sequence is TGTGCCAGCAGCCATAGCGGGGGACCGCTCACAGATACGCAGTATTTT. It specifies CASSHSGGPLTDTQYF.

This chain uses TRBV5-5 with TRBJ1-1; D unresolved. Looked up from germline, CDR1 is SGHKS and CDR2 is YYEKEE (reference sequence). Trimming removed 1 base from V and 1 base from J, with 5 bases in between. This CDR3 spans 13 amino acids. CDR3: CASSLLANTEAFF. DNA for the CDR3: TGTGCCAGCAGCTTGTTAGCGAACACTGAAGCTTTCTTT.

The chain is built from TRBV7-8 and TRBJ1-2, with no clear D. Trimming pared 1 base from V and 2 bases from J, leaving 8 bases between. This CDR3 is 14 amino acids long. Germline loops: CDR1 SGHVS, CDR2 FQNEAQ. The CDR3, as DNA: TGTGCCAGCAGCTTAGGCCCGGGAAACTATGGCTACACCTTC. Its protein is CASSLGPGNYGYTF.

V is TRBV30 and J is TRBJ2-4; TRBD2 is a possible D gene (7 bases). Trimming stripped 0 bases from V and 8 bases from J, with 17 bases between. The germline V gene has CDR1 GTSNPN and CDR2 SVGIG (reference sequence). This CDR3 region has 15 residues. The CDR3, as DNA: TGTGCCTGGAGTGTAGGCGGGGGCCCCTTGGACATTCAGTACTTC. Residues: CAWSVGGGPLDIQYF.

This clone was recorded only once. The V gene is TRBV29-1, the J gene TRBJ2-3, with D perhaps TRBD1 (5 bases). V shed 5 bases and J shed 5 bases, with 11 bases lying between them. Germline CDR1 and CDR2: SQVTM and ANQGSEA. The CDR3 covers 12 residues. CDR3 in amino acids: CSVLTEQDTQYF. The DNA of the CDR3 is TGCAGCGTTCTGACAGAGCAAGATACGCAGTATTTT.

V gene TRBV11-2 combines with J gene TRBJ1-1; 10 bases line up with TRBD1. Germline loops: CDR1 SGHAT, CDR2 FQNNGV. There are 16 residues in the CDR3. Losses at the gene ends were 5 bases for V and 4 bases for J; bases not matched to a gene: 10. The CDR3 spells CASSQAGTGVFTEAFF. CDR3 nucleotides: TGTGCCAGCAGCCAGGCCGGGACAGGGGTTTTCACTGAAGCTTTCTTT.

This chain connects TRBV7-9 to TRBJ2-7, with TRBD2 matching 12 bases. The junction had 9 bases not matched to a gene; V was cut back by 0 bases and J by 3 bases. Per the germline V gene, CDR1 is SEHNR and CDR2 is FQNEAQ (reference sequence). This CDR3 region has 18 residues. CDR3 DNA sequence: TGTGCCAGCAGCTTAGCAATGCGGACTAGCGGGGCTGACTACGAGCAGTACTTC. Translation gives CASSLAMRTSGADYEQYF.

This chain joins TRBV7-3 and TRBJ1-1, with D maybe TRBD1 (5 bases). The CDR3 length is 14 residues. Trimming stripped 8 bases from V and 1 base from J, with 14 bases between. CDR1 is SGHTA and CDR2 is FQGTGA in the germline V gene. CDR3 in DNA: TGTGCCAGCGGCCGTGGGGGGACGAACACTGAAGCTTTCTTT. This gives the protein CASGRGGTNTEAFF.

J is TRBJ2-7 and V is TRBV21-1; the table assigns TRBD1, which was not confirmed against the DNA. TRBV21-1 is recorded as a pseudogene. This CDR3 has 15 amino acids. The CDR3 loop reads CASSTAGTVRDEQYF. The DNA of the CDR3 is TGTGCCAGCAGCACTGCCGGGACAGTCAGGGACGAGCAGTACTTC.